This entry lists 26 T cell receptor beta chains sequenced from one sample in a study of blood T cell repertoires in COVID-19. Assay: immunoSEQ multiplex PCR; the TCRdb copy retains only in-frame clones and omits some. The table includes 100,000 to 150,000 clones, around 88% detected once. The material sequenced was peripheral blood. The source is a man aged 50-59 years with acute or convalescent COVID-19.

The genes are TRBV5-1 and TRBJ1-1; D is unresolved. CDR1 and CDR2 from the germline V gene are SGHRS and YFSETQ. This CDR3 contains 12 residues. Trimming removed 1 base at V and 5 bases at J, with 6 bases between. The CDR3 reads CASSLSLTEAFF. The CDR3 DNA follows: TGCGCCAGCAGCTTGTCTCTGACTGAAGCTTTCTTT.

This chain uses TRBV10-3 with TRBJ1-2, with 11 bases lining up with TRBD1. V shed 4 bases and J 3 bases; nucleotides not matched to a gene: 4. Germline CDR1 reads ENHRY; CDR2 reads SYGVKD. The CDR3 covers 15 residues. The CDR3 sequence is CAISGPGQGDYGYTF. In DNA, the CDR3 is TGTGCCATCAGTGGTCCGGGACAGGGGGACTATGGCTACACCTTC.

The chain links TRBV2 to TRBJ2-2; 7 nucleotides align to TRBD1. The CDR3 extends over 18 amino acids. Trimming took 7 bases from V and 4 from J; bases not matched to a gene: 18. Germline V gives CDR1 SNHLY, CDR2 FYNNEI. The CDR3 here is CASKGIFQGQLFTGELFF. As DNA, the CDR3 is TGTGCCAGCAAAGGGATTTTTCAGGGACAGCTGTTCACCGGGGAGCTGTTTTTT.

The chain joins TRBV5-4 to TRBJ2-6; possible D gene TRBD1, 6 bases. The germline CDR1 and CDR2 sequences are SGHNT and YYREEE (reference sequence). The ends were cut back, 7 bases at V and 1 base at J, with 12 bases in the middle. The CDR3 contains 15 residues. The CDR3 reads CASLDRTSGANVLTF. CDR3 sequence (DNA): TGTGCCAGCCTCGACAGGACATCTGGGGCCAACGTCCTGACTTTC.

This sequence joins TRBV28 and TRBJ1-2; TRBD1 matches at 8 bases. Trimming removed 10 bases from V and 7 bases from J; junction bases left unmatched: 17. The length of the CDR3 is 15 residues. In germline, CDR1 is MDHEN, CDR2 SYDVKM. The CDR3 DNA reads as TGTGCCACCAATCCTAATGGACAGGGTGGTTTTGGCTACACCTTC. Amino acids: CATNPNGQGGFGYTF.

The chain carries TRBV7-9 and TRBJ1-1; D remains ambiguous. V dropped 3 bases and J dropped 6 bases, with 11 bases sitting between them. The V gene's germline CDR1 is SEHNR and CDR2 FQNEAQ (reference sequence). This CDR3 region has 13 residues. DNA of the CDR3: TGTGCCAGCAGCTTCGAGGGTACCGCTGAAGCTTTCTTT. Translated, it gives CASSFEGTAEAFF.

This sequence joins TRBV9 and TRBJ2-1, with D tentatively TRBD1 (5 bases). This CDR3 spans 15 amino acids. V was cut by 3 bases and J by 4 bases, with 14 bases left in between. The germline CDR1 and CDR2 sequences are SGDLS and YYNGEE. The CDR3 reads CASSAAVGHYNEQFF. CDR3 DNA: TGTGCCAGCAGCGCCGCCGTCGGACATTACAATGAGCAGTTCTTC. The full variable domain, in which reference TRBV9 and TRBJ2-1 provide the parts outside the CDR3, is DSGVTQTPKHLITATGQRVTLRCSPRSGDLSVYWYQQSLDQGLQFLIQYYNGEERAKGNILERFSAQQFPDLHSELNLSSLELGDSALYFCASSAAVGHYNEQFFGPGTRLTVL.

The chain carries TRBV28 and TRBJ2-1; TRBD1 is a possible D gene (6 bases). This CDR3 is built from 12 residues. Trimming left V 8 bases short and J 4 bases short, with 9 bases between. Germline V gene sequence: CDR1 MDHEN, CDR2 SYDVKM. The CDR3 coding sequence is TGTGCCAGCGGACAGAATTACAATGAGCAGTTCTTC. Protein: CASGQNYNEQFF.

The CDR3 spells CASREVAEYIYTQYF. The CDR3 DNA reads TGCGCCAGCCGGGAAGTGGCGGAGTATATATATACGCAGTATTTT. The rearrangement uses TRBV5-1 and TRBJ2-3; a weak D match, TRBD2 (5 bases). In germline, CDR1 is SGHRS, CDR2 YFSETQ. There are 15 residues in the CDR3. V was trimmed by 7 bases and J by 7 bases, leaving 22 bases between them. The full variable domain, with the rest looked up from reference TRBV5-1 and TRBJ2-3, is KAGVTQTPRYLIKTRGQQVTLSCSPISGHRSVSWYQQTPGQGLQFLFEYFSETQRNKGNFPGRFSGRQFSNSRSEMNVSTLELGDSALYLCASREVAEYIYTQYFGPGTRLTVL.

This clone came up once. The junction and the germline gene differ at one end; a read error may be behind it. CDR3 nucleotides: TGTGCCAGCAGCTACTCGGGTGGGGCGAACTATGGCTACACCTTC. Translating gives CASSYSGGANYGYTF. The chain carries TRBV6-5 and TRBJ1-2; D is perhaps TRBD1 (5 bases). Looked up from germline, CDR1 is MNHEY and CDR2 is SVGAGI. The CDR3 consists of 15 residues.

With regard to this clone: Germline and junction disagree at one end, which may indicate a read error. The rearrangement links TRBV14 to TRBJ1-1; D gene ambiguous. The CDR3 has 14 amino acids. CDR1 is SGHDN, CDR2 FVKESK, per germline. CDR3 residues: CASSQPYSNTKAFF. The CDR3 nucleotides are TGTGCCAGCAGCCAACCTTATTCTAACACTAAAGCTTTCTTT.

This clone was counted once. J is TRBJ1-6 and V is TRBV28, with 7 bases fitting TRBD1. This CDR3 is 19 amino acids long. Trimming at V came to 7 bases and at J to 6 bases, leaving 21 bases not matched to a gene. Germline V gives CDR1 MDHEN, CDR2 SYDVKM. CDR3 residues: CASNTVRDRLSPINSPLHF. Here the CDR3 DNA reads TGTGCCAGCAATACGGTTAGGGACAGACTTTCACCGATTAATTCACCCCTCCACTTT.

This clone has more than one count but fewer than ten. The V and J genes are TRBV19 and TRBJ2-1, with 9 bases fitting TRBD1. The CDR3 consists of 16 residues. V dropped 7 bases and J dropped 1; count of bases not matched to a gene: 8. Germline assignment: CDR1 LNHDA and CDR2 SQIVND (reference sequence). The CDR3 DNA is TGTGCCAGTACCCTATCACAGGGGGCATCCTACAATGAGCAGTTCTTC. Amino acid sequence: CASTLSQGASYNEQFF.

The CDR3 DNA is TGTGCCAGCAGCACCCGTAGCGGCGTCCAAGAGACCCAGTACTTC. Its translation: CASSTRSGVQETQYF. The chain recombines TRBV9 with TRBJ2-5, with a weak D call TRBD2 (6 bases). V gave up 4 bases and J gave up 1 base, with 14 bases separating them. This CDR3 is 15 amino acids long. The germline V gene encodes CDR1 SGDLS and CDR2 YYNGEE.

The J gene is TRBJ1-5, the V gene TRBV10-2; D is possibly TRBD1 (6 bases). This CDR3 is 13 amino acids long. Germline V lookup: CDR1 WSHSY, CDR2 SAAADI. Trimming removed 7 bases at V and 3 bases at J, with 10 bases between. CDR3 nucleotides: TGCGCCAGCACTGGACAGTACAATCAGCCCCAGCATTTT. Translated, it gives CASTGQYNQPQHF.

This chain joins TRBV19 and TRBJ2-7; TRBD1 matches at 9 bases. The CDR3 runs to 15 residues. The V segment lost 1 base and the J segment 2 bases; nucleotides outside the gene matches: 3. Germline V gene lookup returns CDR1 LNHDA and CDR2 SQIVND (reference sequence). CDR3: CASSIAWTGAYEQYF. The CDR3 DNA reads TGTGCCAGTAGTATAGCTTGGACAGGGGCCTACGAGCAGTACTTC.

The chain couples TRBV3-1 (or the pseudogene TRBV3-2) to TRBJ2-6; perhaps TRBD2 as D (6 bases). CDR1 is LGHDT and CDR2 is YNNKEL in the germline V gene (reference sequence). V was cut by 1 base and J by 4 bases, with 11 bases left in between. This CDR3 is 16 amino acids long. The CDR3 DNA is TGTGCCAGCAGCCAAGTGGAGGGAGGCGGGGCCAACGTCCTGACTTTC. Translation gives CASSQVEGGGANVLTF.

This rearrangement joins TRBV10-3 to TRBJ1-1; D remains unclear. V lost 3 bases to trimming and J lost 2 bases, with 7 bases between them. The CDR3 sequence is 13 residues long. Germline loops: CDR1 ENHRY, CDR2 SYGVKD. CDR3 amino acids: CAISDRVNTEAFF. The CDR3 DNA is TGTGCCATCAGTGATAGAGTTAACACTGAAGCTTTCTTT.

The CDR3 DNA follows: TGTGCCAGCAGCCACCCCAGGGGGGCCCCAGATACGCAGTATTTT. Residues: CASSHPRGAPDTQYF. The chain has TRBV4-2 and TRBJ2-3; D possibly corresponds to TRBD1 (7 bases). The germline V gene has CDR1 LGHNA and CDR2 YNFKEQ. CDR3 size: 15 residues. Trimming cost V 3 bases and J 4 bases, with 14 bases left between them.

The genes are TRBV19 and TRBJ2-2; 7 nucleotides agree with TRBD2. The CDR3 totals 14 residues. In germline, CDR1 is LNHDA, CDR2 SQIVND (reference sequence). The V segment lost 7 bases and the J segment 4 bases; nucleotides outside the gene matches: 6. CDR3 coding DNA: TGTGCCAGTATTCGCACGGGGGGCACCGGGGAGCTGTTTTTT. Translated: CASIRTGGTGELFF.

This clone was seen once. V and J are TRBV27 and TRBJ2-3, with TRBD2 identical over 7 bases. The CDR3 covers 15 residues. The J segment lost 6 bases and the V segment lost 8 bases, leaving 14 bases of the junction unmatched. Germline CDR1 is MNHEY and CDR2 is SMNVEV (reference sequence). The CDR3 nucleotides read TGTGCCAGCCGCCGGCGGGGGACCATGGGGGATACGCAGTATTTT. Translated, it gives CASRRRGTMGDTQYF.

The J gene is TRBJ1-4, the V gene TRBV29-1, with D perhaps TRBD1 (6 bases). This CDR3 comprises 13 residues. Germline loops: CDR1 SQVTM, CDR2 ANQGSEA. V was trimmed by 6 bases and J by 5 bases, leaving 13 bases between them. CDR3: CSVVTGRNEKLFF. CDR3 sequence (DNA): TGCAGCGTGGTGACAGGAAGAAATGAAAAACTGTTTTTT. Combining the CDR3 with reference TRBV29-1 and TRBJ1-4 gives the whole variable domain SAVISQKPSRDICQRGTSLTIQCQVDSQVTMMFWYRQQPGQSLTLIATANQGSEATYESGFVIDKFPISRPNLTFSTLTVSNMSPEDSSIYLCSVVTGRNEKLFFGSGTQLSVL.

The table lists this clone with a count of one. The chain combines TRBV21-1 with TRBJ1-4. TRBV21-1 represents a pseudogene. This CDR3 has 17 amino acids. The DNA of the CDR3 is TGTGCCAGCAGCAAATGGGGAGACGGCGTGGACTTTGAAAAACTGTTTTTT. This sequence encodes CASSKWGDGVDFEKLFF.

The rearrangement uses TRBV5-4 and TRBJ1-2; weak D call: TRBD1 (6 bases). Germline CDR1 SGHNT, CDR2 YYREEE (reference sequence). This CDR3 comprises 13 residues. Written as DNA, the CDR3 is TGTGCAGAACCCCAGGGGATTGGGGATGGCTACACCTTC. Translation: CAEPQGIGDGYTF.

The CDR3 coding sequence is TGCGCCAGCAGCCATGGGACAAGAAATCAGCCCCAGCATTTT. Encoded protein: CASSHGTRNQPQHF. The chain combines TRBV4-1 with TRBJ1-5, with D possibly TRBD1 on 6 matching bases. Germline V CDR1 and CDR2: MGHRA, YSYEKL. There are 14 residues in the CDR3. V was trimmed by 3 bases and J by 4 bases, leaving 10 bases between them.

The chain joins TRBV18 to TRBJ1-6; 8 positions match TRBD1. V was clipped by 2 bases and J by 14 bases; unmatched bases: 8. Looked up from germline, CDR1 is KGHSH and CDR2 is LQKENI. This CDR3 comprises 14 residues. CDR3 residues: CASSPMTGVEALHF. The CDR3 nucleotides are TGTGCCAGCTCACCAATGACAGGGGTCGAGGCCCTCCACTTT.